These T cell receptor beta chains were read from a single sample in a study of human T cells and chemical hapten exposure. MiXCR, run by TCRdb on the RACE reads, gives a single entry per CDR3 protein. The table includes approximately 400,000 distinct CDR3 sequences, approximately 5% detected once. Here the sequenced sample was whole blood, taken in connection with sensitization to the hapten diphenylcyclopropenone (DPC). These receptors came from a woman aged 45-65 years with alopecia areata. Some clones in this sample may be carry-over from other donors' samples. The CDR3 runs from the conserved cysteine through the conserved F or W. Each record gives: D gene, J gene, clone size, V gene, CDR3 DNA, CDR3 protein. The D gene is left open where the match is weak. Where a row states a size, it is once, few, many or the class of an expanded clone; other rows omit it.

D gene: .
J gene: TRBJ2-7
clone size: few
V gene: TRBV4-1
CDR3 DNA: TGCGCCAGCAGCCAATCGGACAGTTACGAGCAGTACTTC
CDR3 protein: CASSQSDSYEQYF

D gene: .
J gene: TRBJ2-7
clone size: many
V gene: TRBV7-2
CDR3 DNA: TGTGCCAGCAGCTTAGAGCCGGGGGCTGCCTACGAGCAGTACTTC
CDR3 protein: CASSLEPGAAYEQYF

D gene: .
J gene: TRBJ1-3
clone size: many
V gene: TRBV20-1
CDR3 DNA: TGCAGTGCTAGGGGGGGCGGGGAAACTGGAAACACCATATATTTT
CDR3 protein: CSARGGGETGNTIYF

D gene: TRBD2
J gene: TRBJ2-1
clone size: few
V gene: TRBV10-1
CDR3 DNA: TGCGCCAGCAGTGAGTCGATGCGGGAGTCGAATGAGCAGTTCTTC
CDR3 protein: CASSESMRESNEQFF

D gene: TRBD1
J gene: TRBJ2-5
clone size: many
V gene: TRBV12-3/TRBV12-4
CDR3 DNA: TGTGCCAGCAGGCCAACCGGGACAGAAGAGACCCAGTACTTC
CDR3 protein: CASRPTGTEETQYF

D gene: .
J gene: TRBJ1-4
clone size: few
V gene: TRBV7-9
CDR3 DNA: TGTGCCAGCAGCTCGGCCGAAAAACTGTTTTTT
CDR3 protein: CASSSAEKLFF

D gene: .
J gene: TRBJ1-6
clone size: .
V gene: TRBV20-1
CDR3 DNA: TGCAGTGCTAGAGACTACAGTAATAATTCACCCCTCCACTTT
CDR3 protein: CSARDYSNNSPLHF

D gene: .
J gene: TRBJ1-1
clone size: .
V gene: TRBV3-1
CDR3 DNA: TGTGCCAGCCTGAGGGGGAACACTGAAGCTTTCTTT
CDR3 protein: CASLRGNTEAFF

D gene: .
J gene: TRBJ2-3
clone size: many
V gene: TRBV11-2
CDR3 DNA: TGTGCCAGCAGCGGTAGGAGGGACACAGATACGCAGTATTTT
CDR3 protein: CASSGRRDTDTQYF

D gene: .
J gene: TRBJ1-1
clone size: .
V gene: TRBV12-3/TRBV12-4
CDR3 DNA: TGTGCCAGCAGCCGTTTTACAGAAGCTTTCTTT
CDR3 protein: CASSRFTEAFF

D gene: .
J gene: TRBJ2-5
clone size: many
V gene: TRBV29-1
CDR3 DNA: TGCAGCGTTGGGAGAGGGACAGAGACCCAGTACTTC
CDR3 protein: CSVGRGTETQYF

D gene: TRBD2
J gene: TRBJ2-7
clone size: .
V gene: TRBV20-1
CDR3 DNA: TGCAGTGCCGCTCCCGTTGGACTAGCGGGGGCCTACGAGCAGTACTTC
CDR3 protein: CSAAPVGLAGAYEQYF

D gene: TRBD1
J gene: TRBJ2-5
clone size: many
V gene: TRBV5-4
CDR3 DNA: TGTGCCAGCAGAACAGGGGAAGAGACCCAGTACTTC
CDR3 protein: CASRTGEETQYF

D gene: .
J gene: TRBJ1-1
clone size: few
V gene: TRBV20-1
CDR3 DNA: TGCAGTGCTAGAGATCCGACAGCGAACACTGAAGCTTTCTTT
CDR3 protein: CSARDPTANTEAFF

D gene: .
J gene: TRBJ2-5
clone size: few
V gene: TRBV11-2
CDR3 DNA: TGTGCCAGCAGCTTCCAGGGGGAGACCCAGTACTTC
CDR3 protein: CASSFQGETQYF

D gene: TRBD2
J gene: TRBJ2-1
clone size: many
V gene: TRBV6-5
CDR3 DNA: TGTGCCAGCAGCCGACTAGCGGGGATTTACAATGAGCAGTTCTTC
CDR3 protein: CASSRLAGIYNEQFF

D gene: .
J gene: TRBJ1-4
clone size: many
V gene: TRBV20-1
CDR3 DNA: TGCAGTGCTGGACCCAGCGGATTGGAAAAACTGTTTTTT
CDR3 protein: CSAGPSGLEKLFF

D gene: TRBD1
J gene: TRBJ2-2
clone size: many
V gene: TRBV6-4
CDR3 DNA: TGTGCCAGCAGAGACAGGGAAAACACCGGGGAGCTGTTTTTT
CDR3 protein: CASRDRENTGELFF

D gene: TRBD1
J gene: TRBJ1-2
clone size: many
V gene: TRBV7-2
CDR3 DNA: TGTGCCAGCAGCCCGAGACAGGGGGCGCACTATGGCTACACCTTC
CDR3 protein: CASSPRQGAHYGYTF

D gene: .
J gene: TRBJ1-1
clone size: .
V gene: TRBV7-2
CDR3 DNA: TGTGCCAGCTGCATAGAGGGGAACACTGAAGCTTTCTTT
CDR3 protein: CASCIEGNTEAFF

D gene: .
J gene: TRBJ1-1
clone size: many
V gene: TRBV3-1
CDR3 DNA: TGTGCCAGCAGCCAAGTGATGAACACTGAAGCTTTCTTT
CDR3 protein: CASSQVMNTEAFF